This T cell receptor (beta chain) was profiled in a study of human T cells and chemical hapten exposure. TCRdb re-derived calls from the RACE reads in MiXCR, one entry per CDR3 protein. The data contain about 50,000 distinct CDR3 sequences, 7.5% to 10% of them seen just once; the ten biggest clones take up 1.7%. Time point denoted: patch test 2, 6 weeks after DPC sensitization. The treatment: therapeutic diphenylcyclopropenone sensitization with weekly scalp DPC. The study enrolled 18 to 70-year-old alopecia patients suitable for DPC. Germline V gene lookup returns CDR1 MDHEN and CDR2 SYDVKM. Trimming stripped 2 bases from V and 6 bases from J, with 13 bases between. CDR3 length: 14 residues.

The genes are TRBV28 and TRBJ1-1; D is unclear. Sample: whole blood, taken in connection with sensitization to the hapten diphenylcyclopropenone (DPC). This receptor was obtained from a woman in her forties or fifties with alopecia areata. Some clones in this sample may be carry-over from other donors' samples. CDR3 loop: CASSLATSWSEAFF. The CDR3, as DNA: TGTGCCAGCAGTTTAGCCACCTCGTGGTCTGAAGCTTTCTTT.